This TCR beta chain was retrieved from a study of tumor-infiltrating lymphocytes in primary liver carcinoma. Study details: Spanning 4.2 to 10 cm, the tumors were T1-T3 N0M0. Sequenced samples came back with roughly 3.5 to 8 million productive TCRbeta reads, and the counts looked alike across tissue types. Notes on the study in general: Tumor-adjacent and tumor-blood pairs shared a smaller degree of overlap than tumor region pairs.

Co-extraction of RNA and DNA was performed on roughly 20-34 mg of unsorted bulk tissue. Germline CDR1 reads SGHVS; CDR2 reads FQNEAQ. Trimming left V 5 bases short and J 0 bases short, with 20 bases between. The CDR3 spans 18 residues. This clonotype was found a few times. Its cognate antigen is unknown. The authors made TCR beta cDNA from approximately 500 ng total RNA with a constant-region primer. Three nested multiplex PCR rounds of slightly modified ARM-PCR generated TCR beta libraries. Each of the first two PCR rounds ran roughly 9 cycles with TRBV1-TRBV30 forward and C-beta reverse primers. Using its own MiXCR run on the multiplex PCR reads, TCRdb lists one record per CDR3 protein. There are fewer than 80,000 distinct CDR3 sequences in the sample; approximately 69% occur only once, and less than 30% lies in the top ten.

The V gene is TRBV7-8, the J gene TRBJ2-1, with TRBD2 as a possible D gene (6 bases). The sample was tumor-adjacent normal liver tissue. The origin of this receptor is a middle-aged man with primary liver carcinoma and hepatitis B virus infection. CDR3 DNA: TGTGCCAGCAGCCCACTGGGAGGCTCAGCGATCTCCTACAATGAGCAGTTCTTC. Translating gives CASSPLGGSAISYNEQFF.